This TCR beta chain came from a study of T-cell memory formation after mild COVID-19. At the level of the study: The study found TCR clusters largely donor specific.

V gave up 6 bases and J gave up 9 bases; unmatched junction bases: 13. The CDR3 sequence is 16 residues long. There are a few counts of this clonotype. Its target is not known. Study-level points and caveats: Nothing showed for sure that second-wave clones peaking on day 37 were SARS-CoV-2 specific. A second wave expanding day 15 to 37 was CD4+-biased; contracting clones were balanced.

Researchers used 5'RACE with constant-segment primers to make TCR alpha and TCR beta cDNA libraries that carry sample barcodes and UMIs. A single record per CDR3 protein comes from TCRdb applying MiXCR to the 5' RACE reads. This repertoire shows 120,000 to 150,000 distinct CDR3 sequences, approximately 6% found once; its top ten account for more than 2%. The J gene is TRBJ2-1, the V gene TRBV12-3 or TRBV12-4; 11 nucleotides agree with TRBD2. Sequenced material: PBMCs or a T cell subset sorted from them (not recorded which). The origin of this receptor is an adult woman who had mild COVID-19 (a few samples of this study predate the infection). Cell type and time point are not known. CDR3 loop: CASSPTSGRIGAEQFF. The DNA of the CDR3 is TGTGCCAGCAGCCCAACTAGCGGGAGAATTGGGGCTGAGCAGTTCTTC.